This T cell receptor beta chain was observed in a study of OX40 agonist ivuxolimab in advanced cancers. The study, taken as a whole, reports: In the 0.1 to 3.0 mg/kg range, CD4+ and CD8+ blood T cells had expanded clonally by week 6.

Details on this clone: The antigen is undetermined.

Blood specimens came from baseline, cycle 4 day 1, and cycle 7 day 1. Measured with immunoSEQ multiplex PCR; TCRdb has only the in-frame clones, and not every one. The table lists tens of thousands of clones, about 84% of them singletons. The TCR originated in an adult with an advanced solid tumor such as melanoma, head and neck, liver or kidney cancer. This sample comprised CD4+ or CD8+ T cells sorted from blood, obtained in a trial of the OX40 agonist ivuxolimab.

Here the CDR3 reads CATSRDGGSEAFF. The CDR3 region has the DNA TGTGCCACCAGCAGAGATGGGGGGTCTGAAGCTTTCTTT. The rearrangement uses TRBV15 and TRBJ1-1; TRBD1 is a possible D gene (5 bases). V lost 0 bases, J lost 6 bases, and 8 bases lay in between. CDR3 length equals 13 residues. CDR1 LNHNV and CDR2 YYDKDF come from the germline V gene (reference sequence).